This TCR beta chain originates from a study of T cell responses to AZD1222 COVID-19 vaccine. This CDR3 comprises 13 residues. Per the germline V gene, CDR1 is MNHEY and CDR2 is SMNVEV (reference sequence). The V gene lost 5 bases and the J gene lost 12 bases, with 17 bases spanning the gap. Data came from immunoSEQ multiplex PCR; TCRdb stores just in-frame clones and leaves some out. The sample has approximately 190,000 clones; roughly 93% are singletons. Study-wide points: Unmutated variant regions are reportedly targeted by nearly half of spike-specific TCRs. Only a handful of people who got AZD1222 tested seropositive at baseline.

Worth noting for this clone: Antigen unknown.

The rearrangement joins TRBV27 to TRBJ2-1, with D possibly TRBD2 on 6 matching bases. The receptor was derived from an adult in good health. The specimen was peripheral blood, collected on day 0 of AZD1222 vaccination. The DNA of the CDR3 is TGTGCCAGCAGTCTGGGAAGAACCGGGAGGCAGTTCTTC. Translating it yields CASSLGRTGRQFF.